These T cell receptor beta chains were read from a single sample in a study of blood T cell repertoires in COVID-19. Sequenced by immunoSEQ multiplex PCR; TCRdb stores in-frame clones only, minus some. The sample lists over 200,000 clones, 80% to 95% occurring once. The specimen was peripheral blood. The origin of the receptors is a person between 18 and 30 years old with COVID-19, enrolled during active disease. Each CDR3 is given with its conserved first and last residue. The order of the fields is clone size, D gene, J gene, V gene, CDR3 DNA, CDR3 protein. D genes are given only for firm matches. Rows may omit the clone size; those that give it use once, few, many or a size class.

clone size: NA
D gene: NA
J gene: TRBJ2-3
V gene: TRBV4-1
CDR3 DNA: TGCGCCAGCAGCCGAGAAGGGGCCACAGATACGCAGTATTTT
CDR3 protein: CASSREGATDTQYF

clone size: once
D gene: TRBD1
J gene: TRBJ2-2
V gene: TRBV18
CDR3 DNA: TGTGCCAGCTCTCCGACAGGGTACACCGGGGAGCTGTTTTTT
CDR3 protein: CASSPTGYTGELFF

clone size: NA
D gene: NA
J gene: TRBJ1-2
V gene: TRBV5-5
CDR3 DNA: TGTGCCAGCAGCTTCGACCCCAAGCGGGACTATGGCTACACCTTC
CDR3 protein: CASSFDPKRDYGYTF

clone size: NA
D gene: TRBD1
J gene: TRBJ2-5
V gene: TRBV28
CDR3 DNA: TGTGCCAGCAGGGGGGGGACAGGGAAATGGGAGACCCAGTACTTC
CDR3 protein: CASRGGTGKWETQYF

clone size: NA
D gene: NA
J gene: TRBJ1-3
V gene: TRBV5-4
CDR3 DNA: TGTGCCAGCAGCTTGATCGGGGGGGCGGAATATGGAAACACCATATATTTT
CDR3 protein: CASSLIGGAEYGNTIYF

clone size: once
D gene: TRBD2
J gene: TRBJ2-3
V gene: TRBV28
CDR3 DNA: TGTGCCAGCAGTTCCCGACTAGCGGCAGATACGCAGTATTTT
CDR3 protein: CASSSRLAADTQYF

clone size: NA
D gene: NA
J gene: TRBJ2-1
V gene: TRBV9
CDR3 DNA: TGTGCCAGCACCGCCGGTCCAGCGGGCTGGAATGAGCAGTTCTTC
CDR3 protein: CASTAGPAGWNEQFF

clone size: NA
D gene: NA
J gene: TRBJ1-1
V gene: TRBV11-2
CDR3 DNA: TGTGCCAGCAGCTTACCGATATTGGACAGAGACACTGAAGCTTTCTTT
CDR3 protein: CASSLPILDRDTEAFF

clone size: NA
D gene: NA
J gene: TRBJ2-1
V gene: TRBV13
CDR3 DNA: TGTGCCAGCAGCTTTCTGGACAGAGGCTCCTACAATGAGCAGTTCTTC
CDR3 protein: CASSFLDRGSYNEQFF

clone size: NA
D gene: TRBD2
J gene: TRBJ2-7
V gene: TRBV7-9
CDR3 DNA: TGTGCCAGCAGCCCTCAGACTAGCGTGTACGAGCAGTACTTC
CDR3 protein: CASSPQTSVYEQYF

clone size: NA
D gene: TRBD1
J gene: TRBJ1-2
V gene: TRBV5-4
CDR3 DNA: TGTGCCAGCAGCGACAGGGCGACTCGACAAGGCTATGGCTACACCTTC
CDR3 protein: CASSDRATRQGYGYTF

clone size: NA
D gene: NA
J gene: TRBJ2-1
V gene: TRBV27
CDR3 DNA: TGTGCCAGCAGTTCGCGGCACAATGAGCAGTTCTTC
CDR3 protein: CASSSRHNEQFF

clone size: once
D gene: TRBD2
J gene: TRBJ2-1
V gene: TRBV7-9
CDR3 DNA: TGTGCCAGCAGCTTCCGGACTAGCGGGAGGGCTAACAATGAGCAGTTCTTC
CDR3 protein: CASSFRTSGRANNEQFF

clone size: NA
D gene: NA
J gene: TRBJ2-7
V gene: TRBV28
CDR3 DNA: TGTGCCAGCAGTTTAGCGTCAATTGACAGATATTACGAGCAGTACTTC
CDR3 protein: CASSLASIDRYYEQYF

clone size: NA
D gene: TRBD1
J gene: TRBJ2-7
V gene: TRBV27
CDR3 DNA: TGTGCCAGCAGTGACCAGGGACAGGGTCTAGTAGAGCAGTACTTC
CDR3 protein: CASSDQGQGLVEQYF

clone size: NA
D gene: NA
J gene: TRBJ1-1
V gene: TRBV11-2
CDR3 DNA: TGTGCCAGCAGTCTACAGGGGAACACTGAAGCTTTCTTT
CDR3 protein: CASSLQGNTEAFF

clone size: NA
D gene: TRBD1
J gene: TRBJ1-4
V gene: TRBV7-9
CDR3 DNA: TGTGCCAGCAGCCTCGGACAGGGAGAAAAACTGTTTTTT
CDR3 protein: CASSLGQGEKLFF

clone size: NA
D gene: NA
J gene: TRBJ1-4
V gene: TRBV2
CDR3 DNA: TGTGCCAGCAGTGCAGGGGTTACCGAAAAACTGTTTTTT
CDR3 protein: CASSAGVTEKLFF

clone size: NA
D gene: TRBD2
J gene: TRBJ2-1
V gene: TRBV7-9
CDR3 DNA: TGTGCCAGCAGCTTATCGCCCTCTAGCGGGAGAAACAATGAGCAGTTCTTC
CDR3 protein: CASSLSPSSGRNNEQFF

clone size: once
D gene: NA
J gene: TRBJ1-2
V gene: TRBV7-9
CDR3 DNA: TGTGCCAGCAGCCCGGCGGGCAGGGGATTATCTGGCTACACCTTC
CDR3 protein: CASSPAGRGLSGYTF

clone size: once
D gene: NA
J gene: TRBJ2-5
V gene: TRBV6-2/TRBV6-3
CDR3 DNA: TGTGCCAGCAGTCAGGTCGAAGAGACCCAGTACTTC
CDR3 protein: CASSQVEETQYF

clone size: once
D gene: TRBD2
J gene: TRBJ2-5
V gene: TRBV11-1
CDR3 DNA: TGTGCCAGCAGCTTAGGGGTTAGCGGGCTCCAAGAGACCCAGTACTTC
CDR3 protein: CASSLGVSGLQETQYF

clone size: NA
D gene: TRBD1
J gene: TRBJ1-3
V gene: TRBV3-1/TRBV3-2
CDR3 DNA: TGTGCCAGCGGTACTACAGGGGGCTTTGGAAACACCATATATTTT
CDR3 protein: CASGTTGGFGNTIYF

clone size: NA
D gene: TRBD1
J gene: TRBJ1-5
V gene: TRBV27
CDR3 DNA: TGTGCCAGCAGTCCCTTACAGGGGGCCGTCAATCAGCCCCAGCATTTT
CDR3 protein: CASSPLQGAVNQPQHF

clone size: NA
D gene: TRBD1
J gene: TRBJ2-5
V gene: TRBV2
CDR3 DNA: TGTGCCAGCAGTAGGGACAGTAAAGAGACCCAGTACTTC
CDR3 protein: CASSRDSKETQYF

clone size: NA
D gene: NA
J gene: TRBJ2-2
V gene: TRBV19
CDR3 DNA: TGTGCCAGTACTCGGACTCCGAACACCGGGGAGCTGTTTTTT
CDR3 protein: CASTRTPNTGELFF

clone size: NA
D gene: TRBD1
J gene: TRBJ2-2
V gene: TRBV6-2/TRBV6-3
CDR3 DNA: TGTGCCAGCAGTTACTCCGGGACAGGGATCACCGGGGAGCTGTTTTTT
CDR3 protein: CASSYSGTGITGELFF

clone size: NA
D gene: NA
J gene: TRBJ2-1
V gene: TRBV28
CDR3 DNA: TGTGCCAGCAGTTTAGGGGCGGTGGGGAACAATGAGCAGTTCTTC
CDR3 protein: CASSLGAVGNNEQFF

clone size: NA
D gene: NA
J gene: TRBJ2-5
V gene: TRBV11-1
CDR3 DNA: TGTGCCAGCAGCTTAGGCAGCGCGAGCGAGACCCAGTACTTC
CDR3 protein: CASSLGSASETQYF

clone size: NA
D gene: NA
J gene: TRBJ2-1
V gene: TRBV13
CDR3 DNA: TGTGCCAGCAGACGGCGGCGGCACTTGTACAATGAGCAGTTCTTC
CDR3 protein: CASRRRRHLYNEQFF

clone size: NA
D gene: NA
J gene: TRBJ1-2
V gene: TRBV5-6
CDR3 DNA: TGTGCCAGCAGCATCGGGATCGCCTACACCTTC
CDR3 protein: CASSIGIAYTF

clone size: NA
D gene: NA
J gene: TRBJ2-7
V gene: TRBV29-1
CDR3 DNA: TGCAGCGTTGGAGGGCAGGGGCACGCCTACGAGCAGTACTTC
CDR3 protein: CSVGGQGHAYEQYF

clone size: NA
D gene: TRBD1
J gene: TRBJ2-2
V gene: TRBV7-2
CDR3 DNA: TGTGCCAGCAGACCCCGGACAGGGGACACCGGGGAGCTGTTTTTT
CDR3 protein: CASRPRTGDTGELFF

clone size: NA
D gene: TRBD2
J gene: TRBJ2-1
V gene: TRBV7-2
CDR3 DNA: TGTGCCAGCAGCTTAGGCCCCTCACTAGCGGGAGCGGTTAATGAGCAGTTCTTC
CDR3 protein: CASSLGPSLAGAVNEQFF

clone size: NA
D gene: NA
J gene: TRBJ1-2
V gene: TRBV14
CDR3 DNA: TGTGCCAGCAGCCAAGGGCAGGGAGGTGGCTACACCTTC
CDR3 protein: CASSQGQGGGYTF

clone size: NA
D gene: NA
J gene: TRBJ1-2
V gene: TRBV6-2/TRBV6-3
CDR3 DNA: TGTGCCAGCAGTTACCCAATCCCTGGTCCCGGGCGGACACCTGATGGCTACACCTTC
CDR3 protein: CASSYPIPGPGRTPDGYTF

clone size: NA
D gene: NA
J gene: TRBJ1-1
V gene: TRBV28
CDR3 DNA: TGTGCCAGCAGTCCCCAGGGTTCTGAAGCTTTCTTT
CDR3 protein: CASSPQGSEAFF

clone size: NA
D gene: TRBD1
J gene: TRBJ1-1
V gene: TRBV6-5
CDR3 DNA: TGTGCCACAAGGGACAGGGGGCGCTCAAACACTGAAGCTTTCTTT
CDR3 protein: CATRDRGRSNTEAFF